The rows below give T cell receptor beta chains drawn from one sample of a study of blood T cell repertoires in COVID-19. Profiling relied on immunoSEQ multiplex PCR, and the TCRdb table lists in-frame clones only, not all of them. The sample gives about 100,000 clones, roughly 87% of which show up once; around 6.9% is in the top ten. The sample consisted of peripheral blood. Every receptor here comes from a woman between 55 and 75 years old with acute or convalescent COVID-19. Both conserved end residues are part of each CDR3. Each record gives: V gene, D gene, J gene, CDR3 protein. The D gene is left open where the match is weak.

v_gene: TRBV15
d_gene: -
j_gene: TRBJ2-1
CDR3aa: CATSSPGRRENEQFF

v_gene: TRBV15
d_gene: TRBD2
j_gene: TRBJ2-3
CDR3aa: CATSGQTSGRIGGTDTQYF

v_gene: TRBV27
d_gene: -
j_gene: TRBJ1-1
CDR3aa: CASSSSGATEAFF

v_gene: TRBV3-1/TRBV3-2
d_gene: TRBD2
j_gene: TRBJ2-1
CDR3aa: CASSGIRTSGSYNEQFF

v_gene: TRBV5-8
d_gene: TRBD2
j_gene: TRBJ2-1
CDR3aa: CASRAGGYNEQFF

v_gene: TRBV4-1
d_gene: -
j_gene: TRBJ2-5
CDR3aa: CASSQVAGVAGTQYF

v_gene: TRBV19
d_gene: TRBD1
j_gene: TRBJ1-1
CDR3aa: CASSATGGTEAFF

v_gene: TRBV6-5
d_gene: -
j_gene: TRBJ1-2
CDR3aa: CASDRENGYTF

v_gene: TRBV9
d_gene: -
j_gene: TRBJ2-1
CDR3aa: CASSPLGNYNEQFF

v_gene: TRBV3-1/TRBV3-2
d_gene: TRBD1
j_gene: TRBJ1-1
CDR3aa: CASSLMTGFEAFF

v_gene: TRBV19
d_gene: TRBD2
j_gene: TRBJ2-3
CDR3aa: CASSPDRTSGRSDTQYF

v_gene: TRBV4-1
d_gene: -
j_gene: TRBJ1-1
CDR3aa: CASSQDDWKTEAFF

v_gene: TRBV7-3
d_gene: -
j_gene: TRBJ1-1
CDR3aa: CASSLTPLPPRGIYTEAFF

v_gene: TRBV11-2
d_gene: TRBD1
j_gene: TRBJ1-5
CDR3aa: CASSPGQGGNQPQHF

v_gene: TRBV14
d_gene: TRBD2
j_gene: TRBJ2-3
CDR3aa: CASSQRDYTDTQYF

v_gene: TRBV19
d_gene: TRBD1
j_gene: TRBJ1-5
CDR3aa: CASSIEPQGASNQPQHF

v_gene: TRBV28
d_gene: TRBD1
j_gene: TRBJ1-4
CDR3aa: CASSPTGGSTNEKLFF

v_gene: TRBV19
d_gene: TRBD1
j_gene: TRBJ1-3
CDR3aa: CATRRGPGNTIYF

v_gene: TRBV3-1/TRBV3-2
d_gene: -
j_gene: TRBJ2-1
CDR3aa: CASSLRTGGSSYNEQFF

v_gene: TRBV5-1
d_gene: -
j_gene: TRBJ1-1
CDR3aa: CASSLRVEAAEAFF

v_gene: TRBV7-2
d_gene: TRBD2
j_gene: TRBJ2-5
CDR3aa: CASSPFGLAGGTQYF

v_gene: TRBV28
d_gene: TRBD1
j_gene: TRBJ1-1
CDR3aa: CASSFGGGQGIEAFF

v_gene: TRBV3-1/TRBV3-2
d_gene: TRBD1
j_gene: TRBJ2-5
CDR3aa: CASSPRQGARLPVETQYF

v_gene: TRBV4-2
d_gene: -
j_gene: TRBJ2-3
CDR3aa: CASSQAGWADTQYF

v_gene: TRBV28
d_gene: TRBD1
j_gene: TRBJ1-2
CDR3aa: CAAQQGALYGYTF

v_gene: TRBV19
d_gene: -
j_gene: TRBJ1-2
CDR3aa: CASDQGTYGYTF

v_gene: TRBV9
d_gene: -
j_gene: TRBJ2-1
CDR3aa: CASSPHPPTGGSSYNEQFF

v_gene: TRBV6-2/TRBV6-3
d_gene: -
j_gene: TRBJ2-7
CDR3aa: CASSYAILGNEQYF

v_gene: TRBV28
d_gene: -
j_gene: TRBJ2-3
CDR3aa: CAARTSTDTQYF

v_gene: TRBV6-5
d_gene: TRBD1
j_gene: TRBJ1-5
CDR3aa: CASSVTGSSNQPQHF

v_gene: TRBV5-1
d_gene: -
j_gene: TRBJ2-5
CDR3aa: CASSSPGTKETQYF

v_gene: TRBV10-1
d_gene: TRBD2
j_gene: TRBJ2-1
CDR3aa: CASSAGTSGRNAYNEQFF

v_gene: TRBV10-1
d_gene: -
j_gene: TRBJ1-1
CDR3aa: CASSEGGGLRAFF

v_gene: TRBV5-5
d_gene: TRBD2
j_gene: TRBJ2-1
CDR3aa: CASSPTSGSYNEQFF

v_gene: TRBV6-1
d_gene: -
j_gene: TRBJ2-2
CDR3aa: CASSFTSSGDGELFF

v_gene: TRBV19
d_gene: TRBD2
j_gene: TRBJ2-4
CDR3aa: CASSPMTSGSSKNIQYF

v_gene: TRBV3-1/TRBV3-2
d_gene: TRBD2
j_gene: TRBJ2-2
CDR3aa: CASSQPQTSGRRTGELFF

v_gene: TRBV2
d_gene: -
j_gene: TRBJ1-3
CDR3aa: CASSLDSGNTIYF

v_gene: TRBV6-5
d_gene: -
j_gene: TRBJ2-6
CDR3aa: CASSYSSGSGANVLTF

v_gene: TRBV12-3/TRBV12-4
d_gene: -
j_gene: TRBJ1-1
CDR3aa: CATNRVFNTEAFF

v_gene: TRBV4-1
d_gene: -
j_gene: TRBJ2-7
CDR3aa: CASSQWRSSYEQYF

v_gene: TRBV2
d_gene: -
j_gene: TRBJ2-6
CDR3aa: CASSPFSGANVLTF

v_gene: TRBV5-5
d_gene: TRBD1
j_gene: TRBJ1-5
CDR3aa: CASSYGTGQQPQHF

v_gene: TRBV7-2
d_gene: TRBD2
j_gene: TRBJ2-3
CDR3aa: CASRWTSGRDTQYF

v_gene: TRBV2
d_gene: TRBD2
j_gene: TRBJ2-1
CDR3aa: CASIFSSGTYNEQFF